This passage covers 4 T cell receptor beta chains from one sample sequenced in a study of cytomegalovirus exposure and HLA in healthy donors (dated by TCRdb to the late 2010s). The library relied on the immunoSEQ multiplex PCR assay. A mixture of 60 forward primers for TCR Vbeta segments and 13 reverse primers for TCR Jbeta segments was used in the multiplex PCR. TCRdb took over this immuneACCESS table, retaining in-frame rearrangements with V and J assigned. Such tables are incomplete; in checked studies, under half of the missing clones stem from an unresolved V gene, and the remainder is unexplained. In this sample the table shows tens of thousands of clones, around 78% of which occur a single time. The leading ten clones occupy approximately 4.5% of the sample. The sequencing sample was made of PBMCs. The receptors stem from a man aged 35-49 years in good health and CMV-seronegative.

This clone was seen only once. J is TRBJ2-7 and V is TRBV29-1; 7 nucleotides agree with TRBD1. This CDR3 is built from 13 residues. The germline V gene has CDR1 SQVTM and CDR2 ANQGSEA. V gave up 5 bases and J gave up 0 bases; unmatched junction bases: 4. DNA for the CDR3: TGCAGCGTTCGGGACAGTTCCTCCTACGAGCAGTACTTC. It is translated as CSVRDSSSYEQYF.

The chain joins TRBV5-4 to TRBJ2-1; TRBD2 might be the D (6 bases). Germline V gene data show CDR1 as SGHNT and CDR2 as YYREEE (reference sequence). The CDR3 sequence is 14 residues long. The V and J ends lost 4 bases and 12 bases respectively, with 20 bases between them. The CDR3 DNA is TGTGCCAGCAGCGAAAATTGGGACTCCCGATGGCAGTTCTTC. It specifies CASSENWDSRWQFF.

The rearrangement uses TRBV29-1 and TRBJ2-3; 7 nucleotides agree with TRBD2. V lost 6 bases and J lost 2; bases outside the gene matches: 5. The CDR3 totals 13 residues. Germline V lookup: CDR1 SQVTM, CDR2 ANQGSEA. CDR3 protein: CSVTAGPTDTQYF. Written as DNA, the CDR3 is TGCAGCGTAACAGCGGGGCCCACAGATACGCAGTATTTT.

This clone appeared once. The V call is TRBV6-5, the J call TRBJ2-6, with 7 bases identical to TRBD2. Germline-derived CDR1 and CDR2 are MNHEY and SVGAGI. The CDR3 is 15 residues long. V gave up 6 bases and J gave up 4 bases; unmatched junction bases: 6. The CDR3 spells CASSPLAFGANVLTF. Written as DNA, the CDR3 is TGTGCCAGCAGCCCACTAGCGTTCGGGGCCAACGTCCTGACTTTC.